Below, 19 T cell receptor beta chains from the same sample are listed, as sequenced in a study of Ad26.COV2.S vaccination and SARS-CoV-2 variants. Treatment indicated: some 20 received Ad26.COV2.S at low or high dose, single or two shots; about five received placebo; per-sample allocation not given. On day 63 after the first injection, vaccine and placebo recipients gave samples. Produced via immunoSEQ multiplex PCR; TCRdb's table is partial and in-frame only. The data show roughly 300,000 clones, more than 85% seen once. The specimen was peripheral blood, collected in a trial of Ad26.COV2.S vaccine versus placebo. These receptor sequences come from a person aged 18-65 years who received the Ad26.COV2.S COVID-19 vaccine or a placebo.

This rearrangement joins TRBV24-1 to TRBJ2-1, with 8 bases aligning to TRBD2. The CDR3 has 16 amino acids. The germline V gene encodes CDR1 KGHDR and CDR2 SFDVKD. V trimming: 3 bases; J trimming: 8 bases; junction bases outside the gene matches: 11. CDR3 DNA sequence: TGTGCCACCAGTGATACCGGGACTAGAGTTAGGGATGAGCAGTTCTTC. Its translation is CATSDTGTRVRDEQFF.

The V call is TRBV7-9, the J call TRBJ1-6; a weak D match, TRBD1 (6 bases). Germline values: CDR1 SEHNR, CDR2 FQNEAQ (reference sequence). The CDR3 length is 17 residues. Trimming shortened V by 5 bases and J by 0 bases, and 14 bases separated the two germline ends. CDR3 in DNA: TGTGCCAGCAGCCCACTGACAGGTGACTCCTATAATTCACCCCTCCACTTT. It encodes CASSPLTGDSYNSPLHF.

This chain connects TRBV7-9 to TRBJ1-1; D call uncertain. The CDR3 has 12 residues. Trimming pared 5 bases from V and 2 bases from J, leaving 6 bases between. Germline V gives CDR1 SEHNR, CDR2 FQNEAQ (reference sequence). CDR3 amino acids: CASSPINTEAFF. CDR3 DNA sequence: TGTGCCAGCAGCCCTATAAACACTGAAGCTTTCTTT.

This chain uses TRBV11-2 with TRBJ2-5, with 11 bases matching TRBD2. Per the germline V gene, CDR1 is SGHAT and CDR2 is FQNNGV. After removal of 5 bases from V and 2 bases from J, the junction contained 7 bases not matched to a gene. The CDR3 is 16 residues long. The CDR3 reads CASSPRLAGRQETQYF. The DNA for the CDR3 is TGTGCCAGCAGCCCACGACTAGCGGGGAGACAAGAGACCCAGTACTTC.

V and J are TRBV3-1 (or the pseudogene TRBV3-2) and TRBJ2-7, with D unresolved. Germline values: CDR1 LGHDT, CDR2 YNNKEL (reference sequence). V was cut by 4 bases and J by 3 bases, with 13 bases left in between. The CDR3 is 14 residues long. For the CDR3, the DNA is TGTGCCAGCAGCCTAACGGGCGAAAACTACGAGCAGTACTTC. This encodes CASSLTGENYEQYF.

As DNA, the CDR3 is TGTGCCAGCAGTTTATCTGTTGGTAGTATTTACGAGCAGTACTTC. Amino acids: CASSLSVGSIYEQYF. The chain has TRBV28 and TRBJ2-7; unclear D gene. This CDR3 is built from 15 residues. V gave up 1 base and J gave up 4 bases, with 14 bases separating them. The germline gives CDR1 MDHEN, CDR2 SYDVKM.

The V gene is TRBV19, the J gene TRBJ1-1, with D possibly being TRBD1 (5 bases). The CDR3 sequence is 14 residues long. The ends were cut back, 4 bases at V and 1 base at J, with 10 bases in the middle. CDR1 is LNHDA, CDR2 SQIVND, per germline (reference sequence). The CDR3 protein is CASSTGRENTEAFF. CDR3 coding DNA: TGTGCCAGTAGTACGGGACGGGAGAACACTGAAGCTTTCTTT.

The chain has TRBV4-1 and TRBJ1-1, with D unresolved. V was cut by 2 bases and J by 4 bases, with 8 bases left in between. The CDR3 is 13 amino acids. Germline CDR1 is MGHRA and CDR2 is YSYEKL. In DNA, the CDR3 is TGCGCCAGCAGCCAACGTAGGTTCACTGAAGCTTTCTTT. Its translation: CASSQRRFTEAFF.

Details on this clone: The same CDR3 also results from other DNA sequences found in this sample. The J gene is TRBJ2-3, the V gene TRBV5-1; D is perhaps TRBD2 (6 bases). This CDR3 region has 15 residues. Looked up from germline, CDR1 is SGHRS and CDR2 is YFSETQ. The ends were cut back, 0 bases at V and 0 bases at J, with 8 bases in the middle. For the CDR3, the DNA is TGCGCCAGCAGCTTGGGGGCGGGAAGCACAGATACGCAGTATTTT. This sequence encodes CASSLGAGSTDTQYF.

This chain connects TRBV6-2 or TRBV6-3 to TRBJ2-2; 11 positions agree with TRBD2. Unmatched junction bases numbered 6, after V lost 5 bases and J lost 4 bases. The CDR3 runs to 16 residues. Germline CDR1 MNHEY, CDR2 SVGEGT. The CDR3 bases are TGTGCCAGCAGTCTGATTAGCGGGGGGGGCACCGGGGAGCTGTTTTTT. This sequence encodes CASSLISGGGTGELFF.

The chain joins TRBV28 to TRBJ1-4; 8 bases line up with TRBD1. V was pared by 4 bases and J by 7 bases, with 8 bases of the junction left unmatched. CDR1 is MDHEN, CDR2 SYDVKM, per germline. The CDR3 covers 15 residues. This CDR3 reads CASSSPTGGGEKLFF. As DNA, the CDR3 is TGTGCCAGCAGTTCTCCCACAGGGGGAGGTGAAAAACTGTTTTTT.

About this clone itself: Because the CDR3's place on the DNA is in doubt, the DNA is left out and the CDR3 is given as listed by TCRdb. The chain is built from TRBV2 and TRBJ2-1; TRBD2, as called in the table, went unchecked against the DNA. Per germline, CDR1 SNHLY and CDR2 FYNNEI. Termini included, the CDR3 measures 13 amino acids. CDR3 region: CASSSSTSGEQFF.

The chain combines TRBV23-1 with TRBJ2-7; TRBD2 matches at 10 bases. TRBV23-1 is noted as an ORF with a role that remains uncertain. V was clipped by 0 bases and J by 3 bases; unmatched bases: 5. The CDR3 spans 16 residues. CDR3 sequence (DNA): TGCGCCAGCAGTCAATCTAAGGCTAGCGGGGGCTACGAGCAGTACTTC. This gives the protein CASSQSKASGGYEQYF.

The chain combines TRBV19 with TRBJ1-5, with TRBD1 matching 9 bases. CDR3 length equals 15 residues. Per the germline V gene, CDR1 is LNHDA and CDR2 is SQIVND (reference sequence). With 8 bases clipped from V and 2 bases from J, the junction kept 7 bases outside the gene matches. CDR3 in DNA: TGTGCCAGTGCCGACAGGGGGGTGCGCAATCAGCCCCAGCATTTT. This encodes CASADRGVRNQPQHF.

In the case of this clone: The same CDR3 is also encoded by other DNA sequences in this sample. The chain combines TRBV5-6 with TRBJ2-3; unclear D gene. The CDR3 is 12 amino acids. Trimming took off 3 bases at V and 1 base at J, with 3 bases between the two ends. Germline lookup yields CDR1 SGHDT and CDR2 YYEEEE. CDR3 coding DNA: TGTGCCAGCAGCTCCGGCACAGATACGCAGTATTTT. Its translation: CASSSGTDTQYF.

The rearrangement joins TRBV9 to TRBJ1-2; 10 positions agree with TRBD1. Germline V gene data show CDR1 as SGDLS and CDR2 as YYNGEE. Losses at the gene ends were 7 bases for V and 1 base for J; bases not matched to a gene: 10. This CDR3 contains 16 residues. The CDR3, as DNA: TGTGCCAGCGGTTCGAACCGGGACAGGGGTAACTATGGCTACACCTTC. It translates to CASGSNRDRGNYGYTF.

V gene TRBV2 combines with J gene TRBJ1-5; 9 positions agree with TRBD1. J was trimmed by 7 bases and V by 6 bases; bases with no gene match: 1. This CDR3 spans 12 amino acids. In germline, CDR1 is SNHLY, CDR2 FYNNEI. CDR3 protein: CASRTGGQPQHF. CDR3 nucleotide sequence: TGTGCCAGCAGGACAGGGGGGCAGCCCCAGCATTTT.

The sample holds one count of this clone. This chain joins TRBV30 and TRBJ1-1, with a tentative D call TRBD1 (5 bases). Per germline, CDR1 GTSNPN and CDR2 SVGIG (reference sequence). The CDR3 extends over 12 amino acids. Trimming cost V 5 bases and J 1 base, with 8 bases left between them. The CDR3 DNA is TGTGCCTGGGGGACCAGGAACACTGAAGCTTTCTTT. Residues: CAWGTRNTEAFF.

The chain couples TRBV5-5 to TRBJ1-1; no firm D call. The CDR3 has 12 residues. Trimming shortened V by 0 bases and J by 7 bases, and 7 bases separated the two germline ends. CDR1 and CDR2 from the germline V gene are SGHKS and YYEKEE (reference sequence). The CDR3 is CASSLAGDEAFF. CDR3 sequence (DNA): TGTGCCAGCAGCTTGGCCGGGGATGAAGCTTTCTTT.